Listed below are T cell receptor beta chains from one sample, sequenced in a study of blood T cell repertoires in COVID-19. The table came from immunoSEQ multiplex PCR; TCRdb's copy has only in-frame clones and leaves some out. The table shows 200,000 to 300,000 clones, with 75% to 90% occurring only once. Material for sequencing was PBMCs or T cells enriched from blood (not recorded which). Receptor source: a middle-aged woman with acute COVID-19. The CDR3 runs from the conserved cysteine through the conserved F or W. A D gene is named only where the DNA matches it firmly. Not all rows give a size; the values are once, few, many and, for expanded clones, a class.

j_call: TRBJ2-7; v_call: TRBV11-2; clone_size: -; cdr3_length: 10; d_call: -; cdr3_nt: TGTGCCAGTTCGGGGTACGAGCAGTACTTC; cdr3_aa: CASSGYEQYF
j_call: TRBJ2-2; v_call: TRBV24-1; clone_size: -; cdr3_length: 15; d_call: TRBD2; cdr3_nt: TGTGCCACCAGTGTTCCTAGCGGGAGCTCCGGGGAGCTGTTTTTT; cdr3_aa: CATSVPSGSSGELFF
j_call: TRBJ2-6; v_call: TRBV5-4; clone_size: few; cdr3_length: 17; d_call: TRBD2; cdr3_nt: TGTGCCAGCAGCTCCCTAGCGGGAGGCTCTGGGGCCAACGTCCTGACTTTC; cdr3_aa: CASSSLAGGSGANVLTF
j_call: TRBJ2-7; v_call: TRBV4-1; clone_size: -; cdr3_length: 15; d_call: TRBD2; cdr3_nt: TGCGCCAGCAGCCCCTCGGGTAGCGGGTTCTACGAGCAGTACTTC; cdr3_aa: CASSPSGSGFYEQYF
j_call: TRBJ1-2; v_call: TRBV7-9; clone_size: -; cdr3_length: 15; d_call: -; cdr3_nt: TGTGCCAGCAGCTTAAATGCACAGGGCCCTGGTGGCTACACCTTC; cdr3_aa: CASSLNAQGPGGYTF
j_call: TRBJ2-1; v_call: TRBV30; clone_size: -; cdr3_length: 15; d_call: TRBD1; cdr3_nt: TGTGCCTGGAGTGTCCGGGACAGGGGGTACAATGAGCAGTTCTTC; cdr3_aa: CAWSVRDRGYNEQFF
j_call: TRBJ2-1; v_call: TRBV19; clone_size: -; cdr3_length: 12; d_call: -; cdr3_nt: TGTGCCAGTAGTATCGGTTACAATGAGCAGTTCTTC; cdr3_aa: CASSIGYNEQFF
j_call: TRBJ1-4; v_call: TRBV19; clone_size: -; cdr3_length: 17; d_call: -; cdr3_nt: TGTGCCAGTAGTATTTTCCTCCCGGGGGGAACTAATGAAAAACTGTTTTTT; cdr3_aa: CASSIFLPGGTNEKLFF
j_call: TRBJ2-3; v_call: TRBV12-3/TRBV12-4; clone_size: once; cdr3_length: 13; d_call: TRBD2; cdr3_nt: TGTGCCAGCGGTATAGCGGGAGGGGATACGCAGTATTTT; cdr3_aa: CASGIAGGDTQYF
j_call: TRBJ2-5; v_call: TRBV10-2; clone_size: -; cdr3_length: 11; d_call: -; cdr3_nt: TGCGCCAGCAGTCAGGGAGAGACCCAGTACTTC; cdr3_aa: CASSQGETQYF
j_call: TRBJ1-1; v_call: TRBV6-6; clone_size: few; cdr3_length: 13; d_call: -; cdr3_nt: TGTGCCAGCAGTCAACAGGGGAACACTGAAGCTTTCTTT; cdr3_aa: CASSQQGNTEAFF
j_call: TRBJ1-2; v_call: TRBV27; clone_size: once; cdr3_length: 15; d_call: -; cdr3_nt: TGTGCCAGCAGGGGGCGGCTTTTAGCTAACTATGGCTACACCTTC; cdr3_aa: CASRGRLLANYGYTF
j_call: TRBJ2-1; v_call: TRBV5-5; clone_size: many; cdr3_length: 13; d_call: -; cdr3_nt: TGTGCCAGCAGCCTGACTACCTACAATGAGCAGTTCTTC; cdr3_aa: CASSLTTYNEQFF
j_call: TRBJ2-7; v_call: TRBV7-9; clone_size: once; cdr3_length: 14; d_call: TRBD2; cdr3_nt: TGTGCCAGCAGCCCTCTAGCGGGAGGATCCGAGCAGTACTTC; cdr3_aa: CASSPLAGGSEQYF
j_call: TRBJ2-5; v_call: TRBV5-1; clone_size: -; cdr3_length: 16; d_call: TRBD1; cdr3_nt: TGCGCCAGTGAGATCGGGTTCGACAGGGTTAAAGAGACCCAGTACTTC; cdr3_aa: CASEIGFDRVKETQYF
j_call: TRBJ1-2; v_call: TRBV6-5; clone_size: -; cdr3_length: 15; d_call: -; cdr3_nt: TGTGCCAGCAGTTACTACGGACAGAAACCGTATGGCTACACCTTC; cdr3_aa: CASSYYGQKPYGYTF
j_call: TRBJ1-2; v_call: TRBV30; clone_size: -; cdr3_length: 12; d_call: -; cdr3_nt: TGTGCCTGGTCACAGATTAACTATGGCTACACCTTC; cdr3_aa: CAWSQINYGYTF
j_call: TRBJ1-5; v_call: TRBV2; clone_size: -; cdr3_length: 13; d_call: -; cdr3_nt: TGTGCCAGCAGTGTGGAGGGGAATCAGCCCCAGCATTTT; cdr3_aa: CASSVEGNQPQHF
j_call: TRBJ2-3; v_call: TRBV3-1/TRBV3-2; clone_size: -; cdr3_length: 13; d_call: -; cdr3_nt: TGTGCCAGCAGCCAAGACCGCGCAGATACGCAGTATTTT; cdr3_aa: CASSQDRADTQYF